This is a list of T cell receptor beta chains from one sample in a study of OX40 agonist ivuxolimab in advanced cancers. The method was immunoSEQ multiplex PCR; TCRdb's version includes in-frame clones alone and lacks a portion of them. The sample contains fewer than 25,000 clones, approximately 89% of which appear only once. The source material was CD4+ or CD8+ T cells sorted from blood, sampled in a trial of the OX40 agonist ivuxolimab. The receptors come from an adult with an advanced solid tumor such as melanoma, head and neck, liver or kidney cancer. CDR3s include the opening cysteine and the closing phenylalanine or tryptophan. The order of the fields is J gene, clone size, V gene, D gene, CDR3 DNA, CDR3 protein. The D gene is left open where the match is weak. Rows give clone size only sometimes, using once, few, many, or a class for an expanded clone.

j_call: TRBJ2-1
clone_size: few
v_call: TRBV11-2
d_call: NA
cdr3_nt: TGTGCCAGCAGCTTTACCGCGGGGAGCAATGAGCAGTTCTTC
cdr3_aa: CASSFTAGSNEQFF

j_call: TRBJ2-3
clone_size: NA
v_call: TRBV6-5
d_call: NA
cdr3_nt: TGTGCCAGCAGACGGACGCCCTCGCCCACAGATACGCAGTATTTT
cdr3_aa: CASRRTPSPTDTQYF

j_call: TRBJ2-1
clone_size: NA
v_call: TRBV5-4
d_call: TRBD1
cdr3_nt: TGTGCCAGCAGCTCCGGGACAGGAAAAAATGAGCAGTTCTTC
cdr3_aa: CASSSGTGKNEQFF

j_call: TRBJ2-7
clone_size: NA
v_call: TRBV6-1
d_call: TRBD1
cdr3_nt: TGTGCCAGCAGTGTCGGACAGGGGGCGTGGGAGCAGTACTTC
cdr3_aa: CASSVGQGAWEQYF

j_call: TRBJ1-2
clone_size: NA
v_call: TRBV7-2
d_call: TRBD1
cdr3_nt: TGTGCCAGCAGCCAGGGGACAGGCCTTAACTATGGCTACACCTTC
cdr3_aa: CASSQGTGLNYGYTF

j_call: TRBJ2-2
clone_size: NA
v_call: TRBV10-1
d_call: NA
cdr3_nt: TGCGCCAGCAGTGAGTCGACTCCTACGACAGGCTCCCTCGCGAACACCGGGGAGCTGTTTTTT
cdr3_aa: CASSESTPTTGSLANTGELFF

j_call: TRBJ1-1
clone_size: NA
v_call: TRBV6-5
d_call: NA
cdr3_nt: TGTGCCAGCAGTTACCCAAGGACAGCCGAAGCTTTCTTT
cdr3_aa: CASSYPRTAEAFF

j_call: TRBJ2-1
clone_size: NA
v_call: TRBV19
d_call: NA
cdr3_nt: TGTGCCAGTAGTATAGCTTCGCAGAGCTCCTACAATGAGCAGTTCTTC
cdr3_aa: CASSIASQSSYNEQFF

j_call: TRBJ1-5
clone_size: medium-sized
v_call: TRBV10-3
d_call: NA
cdr3_nt: TGTGCCATCAGTGAGTCGAGGGGTAATCAGCCCCAGCATTTT
cdr3_aa: CAISESRGNQPQHF

j_call: TRBJ2-3
clone_size: NA
v_call: TRBV11-3
d_call: NA
cdr3_nt: TGTGCCAGCAGCCCTGGACGGGGGATGGGGGCAGATACGCAGTATTTT
cdr3_aa: CASSPGRGMGADTQYF

j_call: TRBJ2-7
clone_size: NA
v_call: TRBV6-6
d_call: TRBD1
cdr3_nt: TGTGCCAGCAGTTTGACTACAGGGGGCTTAGTGAACGAGCAGTACTTC
cdr3_aa: CASSLTTGGLVNEQYF

j_call: TRBJ1-5
clone_size: NA
v_call: TRBV7-9
d_call: NA
cdr3_nt: TGTGCCAGCAGCTTTGGGACCGACGCCACCTCCAATCAGCCCCAGCATTTT
cdr3_aa: CASSFGTDATSNQPQHF

j_call: TRBJ1-3
clone_size: NA
v_call: TRBV4-3
d_call: NA
cdr3_nt: TGCGCCAGCAGCCAAGAACCCCCGGGGGGCACTGGAAACACCATATATTTT
cdr3_aa: CASSQEPPGGTGNTIYF

j_call: TRBJ2-2
clone_size: NA
v_call: TRBV6-4
d_call: NA
cdr3_nt: TGTGCCAGCAGAGAACCGAACACCGGGGAGCTGTTTTTT
cdr3_aa: CASREPNTGELFF

j_call: TRBJ2-7
clone_size: NA
v_call: TRBV5-1
d_call: NA
cdr3_nt: TGCGCCAGCAGCTTGGCCTCCGGGACAACCTACGAGCAGTACTTC
cdr3_aa: CASSLASGTTYEQYF

j_call: TRBJ1-1
clone_size: NA
v_call: TRBV27
d_call: NA
cdr3_nt: TGTGCCAGCAGTTTACTCGGACCGAACACTGAAGCTTTCTTT
cdr3_aa: CASSLLGPNTEAFF

j_call: TRBJ2-7
clone_size: NA
v_call: TRBV4-3
d_call: NA
cdr3_nt: TGCGCCAGCAGCCAAGATACCGGGGACGGAAGACAGTACTTC
cdr3_aa: CASSQDTGDGRQYF

j_call: TRBJ2-1
clone_size: NA
v_call: TRBV10-3
d_call: TRBD2
cdr3_nt: TGTGCCATCAGTGATCTAGCGGGGGCCTACAATGAGCAGTTCTTC
cdr3_aa: CAISDLAGAYNEQFF

j_call: TRBJ2-3
clone_size: NA
v_call: TRBV19
d_call: TRBD1
cdr3_nt: TGTGCCAGTAGTGCGAGACAGGGGGGGTCTAGCACAGATACGCAGTATTTT
cdr3_aa: CASSARQGGSSTDTQYF

j_call: TRBJ2-2
clone_size: NA
v_call: TRBV6-1
d_call: TRBD1
cdr3_nt: TGTGCCAGCAGGGACAGGGGGAGAGGCGGGGAGCTGTTTTTT
cdr3_aa: CASRDRGRGGELFF

j_call: TRBJ2-1
clone_size: once
v_call: TRBV7-9
d_call: TRBD1
cdr3_nt: TGTGCCAGCAGCTTGAGACAGGGGCCGAAGTCGCCGTTCTTC
cdr3_aa: CASSLRQGPKSPFF

j_call: TRBJ1-4
clone_size: NA
v_call: TRBV4-2
d_call: TRBD1
cdr3_nt: TGTGCCACCAACGGCCTAGGACAGGGCTCGGAAAAACTGTTTTTT
cdr3_aa: CATNGLGQGSEKLFF

j_call: TRBJ1-1
clone_size: NA
v_call: TRBV4-2
d_call: NA
cdr3_nt: TGTGCCAGCAGCCACGTTGGGGAAGGGGCCCTCCCTGAAGCTTTCTTT
cdr3_aa: CASSHVGEGALPEAFF

j_call: TRBJ1-2
clone_size: NA
v_call: TRBV6-6
d_call: TRBD1
cdr3_nt: TGTGCCAGCAGCTCCAACAGGGGAGCTAACTATGGCTACACCTTC
cdr3_aa: CASSSNRGANYGYTF

j_call: TRBJ2-7
clone_size: NA
v_call: TRBV30
d_call: NA
cdr3_nt: TGTGCCTGGAGTGCGGCCGGTGGACAAATCACGAAGGACTACGAGCAGTACTTC
cdr3_aa: CAWSAAGGQITKDYEQYF

j_call: TRBJ2-2
clone_size: NA
v_call: TRBV6-1
d_call: NA
cdr3_nt: TGTGCCAGCAGAACGGGGGACTTGGAGCTGTTTTTT
cdr3_aa: CASRTGDLELFF

j_call: TRBJ2-2
clone_size: NA
v_call: TRBV9
d_call: TRBD1
cdr3_nt: TGTGCCAGCAGCGTAGAGATAGGGGGCTTATTCACCGGGGAGCTGTTTTTT
cdr3_aa: CASSVEIGGLFTGELFF

j_call: TRBJ2-3
clone_size: once
v_call: TRBV6-6
d_call: TRBD2
cdr3_nt: TGTGCCAGCAGTTCGGGAGGGAGGGCCGATACGCAGTATTTT
cdr3_aa: CASSSGGRADTQYF

j_call: TRBJ2-7
clone_size: NA
v_call: TRBV4-3
d_call: NA
cdr3_nt: TGCGCCAGCAGCGTAGGACCTTCCTACGAGCAGTACTTC
cdr3_aa: CASSVGPSYEQYF

j_call: TRBJ2-2
clone_size: NA
v_call: TRBV2
d_call: TRBD2
cdr3_nt: TGTGCCAGCAGGGAGGGACTAGCTCCCACCGGGGAGCTGTTTTTT
cdr3_aa: CASREGLAPTGELFF

j_call: TRBJ2-3
clone_size: NA
v_call: TRBV5-5
d_call: NA
cdr3_nt: TGTGCCAGCAGCTTAGTCCCAGATACGCAGTATTTT
cdr3_aa: CASSLVPDTQYF

j_call: TRBJ2-5
clone_size: NA
v_call: TRBV6-1
d_call: NA
cdr3_nt: TGTGCCAGCAGTGAAATGCCCCTCCAAGAGACCCAGTACTTC
cdr3_aa: CASSEMPLQETQYF

j_call: TRBJ2-2
clone_size: NA
v_call: TRBV6-1
d_call: TRBD2
cdr3_nt: TGTGCCAGCAGCAAGACTAGCGGGGGCACCGGGGAGCTGTTTTTT
cdr3_aa: CASSKTSGGTGELFF

j_call: TRBJ2-2
clone_size: NA
v_call: TRBV29-1
d_call: NA
cdr3_nt: TGCAGCGTTCTTGGTCCTGGATCGAACACCGGGGAGCTGTTTTTT
cdr3_aa: CSVLGPGSNTGELFF

j_call: TRBJ1-1
clone_size: NA
v_call: TRBV5-1
d_call: NA
cdr3_nt: TGCGCCAGCAGCTTGGCCCTAAGAGGGCGATTCGCTTTCTTT
cdr3_aa: CASSLALRGRFAFF